The 32 T cell receptor beta chains given below trace back to one sample, sequenced in a study of blood T cell repertoires in COVID-19. Produced via immunoSEQ multiplex PCR; TCRdb's table is partial and in-frame only. The sample carries some 180,000 clones, around nine tenths recorded once. Sequences were obtained from peripheral blood. Source of these receptors: a woman older than 75 with COVID-19, enrolled during active disease.

This clone was detected a few times. J is TRBJ1-2 and V is TRBV27; weak D call: TRBD1 (6 bases). The V end was cut by 3 bases, the J end by 6 bases, with 26 bases between. This CDR3 has 18 amino acids. The germline V gene has CDR1 MNHEY and CDR2 SMNVEV (reference sequence). CDR3 residues: CASSFRPLLSGQRDGYTF. DNA for the CDR3: TGTGCCAGCAGTTTCCGACCCCTCCTCAGCGGACAGCGAGATGGCTACACCTTC.

V and J are TRBV14 and TRBJ2-3; TRBD2 agrees at 8 bases. Germline assignment: CDR1 SGHDN and CDR2 FVKESK. Germline trimming cut 1 base from V and 6 bases from J; bases unmatched to any gene: 12. This CDR3 has 17 residues. The CDR3 loop reads CASSQAGGPFISDTQYF. In nucleotides, the CDR3 is TGTGCCAGCAGCCAAGCGGGAGGGCCTTTTATTTCCGATACGCAGTATTTT.

This chain links TRBV28 with TRBJ2-7, with a weak D call TRBD2 (6 bases). Looked up from germline, CDR1 is MDHEN and CDR2 is SYDVKM. V was cut by 7 bases and J by 2 bases, with 12 bases left in between. The CDR3 is 13 residues long. The CDR3 nucleotides are TGTGCCAGCACGACTAGTTTGGCCTACGAGCAGTACTTC. Translation: CASTTSLAYEQYF. Using reference TRBV28 and TRBJ2-7 for the parts outside the CDR3, the full variable domain is DVKVTQSSRYLVKRTGEKVFLECVQDMDHENMFWYRQDPGLGLRLIYFSYDVKMKEKGDIPEGYSVSREKKERFSLILESASTNQTSMYLCASTTSLAYEQYFGPGTRLTVT.

This clone was picked up a small number of times. This chain links TRBV6-5 with TRBJ1-2, with D perhaps TRBD1 (5 bases). CDR3 length equals 13 residues. Germline values: CDR1 MNHEY, CDR2 SVGAGI. Trimming shortened V by 10 bases and J by 4 bases, and 16 bases separated the two germline ends. The CDR3 coding sequence is TGTGCCACCCGGCCAGGGAATCTCTATGGCTACACCTTC. Amino acids: CATRPGNLYGYTF.

The chain combines TRBV5-1 with TRBJ2-5; 7 bases agree with TRBD1. The CDR3 spans 14 residues. Per germline, CDR1 SGHRS and CDR2 YFSETQ. J gave up 5 bases and V 2 bases, and 6 bases lay outside the gene matches. The CDR3 is CASSLDRARETQYF. The CDR3 DNA sequence: TGCGCCAGCAGCTTAGACAGGGCCCGGGAGACCCAGTACTTC.

The chain couples TRBV28 to TRBJ2-1; D unclear. Trimming removed 5 bases at V and 5 bases at J, with 10 bases between. CDR1 is MDHEN and CDR2 is SYDVKM in the germline V gene. The CDR3 extends over 13 amino acids. The CDR3 DNA reads TGTGCCAGCAGTGTATCTAGGCACAATGAGCAGTTCTTC. Amino acid sequence: CASSVSRHNEQFF.

This sequence joins TRBV2 and TRBJ2-1; 10 positions agree with TRBD2. The CDR3 spans 18 residues. The trim removed 4 bases at V and 5 bases at J, leaving 14 bases unmatched. Per the germline V gene, CDR1 is SNHLY and CDR2 is FYNNEI. CDR3 sequence (DNA): TGTGCCAGCAGTGTACCGGATGATTGGACTAGCGGCCACAATGAGCAGTTCTTC. Its protein product is CASSVPDDWTSGHNEQFF.

The rearrangement uses TRBV6-6 and TRBJ2-7, with D possibly matching TRBD2 (6 bases). V lost 5 bases to trimming and J lost 1 base, with 21 bases between them. Germline assignment: CDR1 MNHNY and CDR2 SVGAGI (reference sequence). There are 17 residues in the CDR3. This CDR3 reads CASSLPRNSGRSYEQYF. CDR3 nucleotide sequence: TGTGCCAGCAGTCTACCACGAAATAGCGGTAGATCCTACGAGCAGTACTTC.

The chain carries TRBV4-3 and TRBJ2-5; D is uncertain. Germline V gene sequence: CDR1 LGHNA, CDR2 YSLEER. Between the trimmed V and J ends, which lost 0 bases and 2 bases, there was a span of 10 bases. The CDR3 consists of 15 residues. The CDR3 DNA reads as TGCGCCAGCAGCCAAGATCGGGTGCTACAAGAGACCCAGTACTTC. Translating it yields CASSQDRVLQETQYF.

This clone was counted only a few times. V and J are TRBV16 and TRBJ2-1; the D gene is possibly TRBD2 (6 bases). V shed 3 bases and J shed 4 bases, with 22 bases lying between them. Germline V gene lookup returns CDR1 KGHSY and CDR2 FQNENV. This CDR3 has 18 residues. The CDR3: CASSQRSRTTGQYNEQFF. The CDR3 DNA is TGTGCCAGCAGCCAGCGGTCACGGACTACAGGCCAGTACAATGAGCAGTTCTTC.

CDR3 region: CASSSEYANSPLHF. The CDR3 nucleotides are TGTGCCAGTAGTTCCGAGTACGCCAATTCACCCCTCCACTTT. The chain is built from TRBV19 and TRBJ1-6; no firm D call. V shed 5 bases and J shed 7 bases, with 12 bases lying between them. Germline V gene data show CDR1 as LNHDA and CDR2 as SQIVND (reference sequence). This CDR3 is built from 14 residues.

This clone appeared a few times. CDR3 amino acids: CASSVVSVTGELFF. In DNA, the CDR3 is TGTGCCAGCAGCGTAGTGTCCGTCACCGGGGAGCTGTTTTTT. The V call is TRBV9, the J call TRBJ2-2; no reliable D call. Per germline, CDR1 SGDLS and CDR2 YYNGEE. The CDR3 spans 14 residues. V was cut by 0 bases and J by 4 bases, with 7 bases left in between.

CDR3: CASSYSGGRDGYTF. CDR3 nucleotides: TGTGCCAGCAGTTACTCAGGGGGCAGGGATGGCTACACCTTC. The V and J genes are TRBV6-5 and TRBJ1-2, with 7 bases that match TRBD1. Germline V gene data show CDR1 as MNHEY and CDR2 as SVGAGI. Losses at the gene ends were 0 bases for V and 6 bases for J; bases not matched to a gene: 4. This CDR3 has 14 residues.

The chain couples TRBV3-1 (or the pseudogene TRBV3-2) to TRBJ2-5; D gene ambiguous. The germline V gene encodes CDR1 LGHDT and CDR2 YNNKEL (reference sequence). The ends were cut back, 1 base at V and 9 bases at J, with 9 bases in the middle. CDR3 size: 12 residues. CDR3 nucleotides: TGTGCCAGCAGCCAAGGAGTCGGTCCCCAGTACTTC. As protein: CASSQGVGPQYF.

This rearrangement joins TRBV7-2 to TRBJ2-7; 10 positions match TRBD1. CDR1 and CDR2 from the germline V gene are SGHTA and FQGNSA. This CDR3 is 15 amino acids long. V lost 5 bases, J lost 0 bases, and 4 bases stayed unmatched. This chain's CDR3 is CASSPRTGGSYEQYF. The CDR3, as DNA: TGTGCCAGCAGCCCCCGGACAGGGGGCTCCTACGAGCAGTACTTC.

The chain's CDR3 is CASSQATAGNTIYF. The CDR3 DNA follows: TGTGCCAGCAGCCAAGCTACCGCTGGAAACACCATATATTTT. The rearrangement joins TRBV3-1 (or the pseudogene TRBV3-2) to TRBJ1-3; no firm D call. This CDR3 is 14 amino acids long. The V and J ends lost 1 base and 2 bases respectively, with 6 bases between them. The V gene's germline CDR1 is LGHDT and CDR2 YNNKEL (reference sequence).

The chain links TRBV6-6 to TRBJ1-2, with 7 bases fitting TRBD1. The CDR3 length is 14 residues. Germline values: CDR1 MNHNY, CDR2 SVGAGI (reference sequence). V shed 5 bases, J shed 8 bases, and the junction held 11 bases outside the gene matches. The chain's CDR3 is CASSLTGEGGGYTF. The CDR3 DNA is TGTGCCAGCAGTCTTACAGGGGAAGGAGGCGGCTACACCTTC.

The rearrangement uses TRBV10-3 and TRBJ2-1, with 14 nucleotides matching TRBD2. Germline V lookup: CDR1 ENHRY, CDR2 SYGVKD. The CDR3 length is 19 residues. J lost 0 bases, V lost 10 bases, and 14 bases had no gene match. The CDR3 DNA sequence: TGTGCCACAGCTTCCGGGACTAGCGGGAGCGCTAGCTCCTACAATGAGCAGTTCTTC. The encoded protein is CATASGTSGSASSYNEQFF.

V is TRBV12-3 or TRBV12-4 and J is TRBJ1-1; 9 nucleotides agree with TRBD1. CDR3 length: 13 amino acids. Unmatched junction bases numbered 4, after V lost 7 bases and J lost 4 bases. DNA for the CDR3: TGTGCCAGCACCAAGGACAGGGGCACTGAAGCTTTCTTT. Amino acids: CASTKDRGTEAFF.

The V call is TRBV28, the J call TRBJ1-1; D gene uncertain. Germline CDR1 reads MDHEN; CDR2 reads SYDVKM. This CDR3 spans 14 amino acids. Trimming stripped 2 bases from V and 5 bases from J, with 12 bases between. DNA of the CDR3: TGTGCCAGCAGTTTACCCCGGGGTAATACTGAAGCTTTCTTT. The encoded protein is CASSLPRGNTEAFF. The variable domain in full, completed from reference TRBV28 and TRBJ1-1, reads DVKVTQSSRYLVKRTGEKVFLECVQDMDHENMFWYRQDPGLGLRLIYFSYDVKMKEKGDIPEGYSVSREKKERFSLILESASTNQTSMYLCASSLPRGNTEAFFGQGTRLTVV.

J is TRBJ2-7 and V is TRBV5-1; D possibly corresponds to TRBD2 (6 bases). V was cut by 0 bases and J by 3 bases, with 16 bases left in between. The CDR3 runs to 16 residues. Germline assignment: CDR1 SGHRS and CDR2 YFSETQ. CDR3 in amino acids: CASSLGEAGWDYEQYF. In nucleotides, the CDR3 is TGCGCCAGCAGCTTGGGGGAGGCCGGTTGGGACTACGAGCAGTACTTC.

The V call is TRBV7-2, the J call TRBJ1-1; TRBD1 aligns across 8 bases. The CDR3 extends over 14 amino acids. V was pared by 4 bases and J by 5 bases, with 6 bases of the junction left unmatched. Germline CDR1 reads SGHTA; CDR2 reads FQGNSA. Written as DNA, the CDR3 is TGTGCCAGCAGCTCAACGCAGGGGGCGACTGAAGCTTTCTTT. Translating gives CASSSTQGATEAFF.

This chain joins TRBV2 and TRBJ2-2; 9 bases map to TRBD1. The CDR3 extends over 16 amino acids. The ends lost 4 bases at V and 5 bases at J; junction bases unmatched: 8. Germline values: CDR1 SNHLY, CDR2 FYNNEI. CDR3 coding DNA: TGTGCCAGCAGTGGAACAGGGGGCTGGGGAACCGGGGAGCTGTTTTTT. Protein: CASSGTGGWGTGELFF.

V gene TRBV5-1 combines with J gene TRBJ1-5, with 8 bases matching TRBD1. This CDR3 has 17 residues. Germline V gives CDR1 SGHRS, CDR2 YFSETQ. Trimming cost V 0 bases and J 2 bases; bases outside gene matches: 7. The CDR3 here is CASSLDGQGEGNQPQHF. As DNA, the CDR3 is TGCGCCAGCAGCTTGGATGGACAGGGTGAGGGCAATCAGCCCCAGCATTTT.

V usage is TRBV20-1 and J usage is TRBJ2-4; TRBD1 might be the D (5 bases). The V gene's germline CDR1 is DFQATT and CDR2 SNEGSKA (reference sequence). V shed 6 bases and J shed 7 bases, with 10 bases lying between them. The CDR3 loop spans 11 amino acids. The CDR3: CSAPRQNIQYF. The CDR3 DNA is TGCAGTGCCCCTCGACAGAACATTCAGTACTTC.

CDR3 coding DNA: TGTGCCAGCAGTTTTTCAACCGGCGGGGAGCTGTTTTTT. It yields the protein CASSFSTGGELFF. The chain recombines TRBV28 with TRBJ2-2; D uncertain. Looked up from germline, CDR1 is MDHEN and CDR2 is SYDVKM. Trimming took off 3 bases at V and 7 bases at J, with 9 bases between the two ends. CDR3 length: 13 amino acids.

The rearrangement joins TRBV19 to TRBJ1-3, with D possibly matching TRBD1 (6 bases). This CDR3 has 14 amino acids. The V end lost 5 bases, the J end lost 3 bases, and 11 bases lay between the germline ends. CDR1 LNHDA and CDR2 SQIVND come from the germline V gene (reference sequence). CDR3 coding DNA: TGTGCCAGTAGTCTACAGGGCTTTGGAAACACCATATATTTT. Protein sequence: CASSLQGFGNTIYF.

The chain links TRBV28 to TRBJ1-3, with 7 bases that match TRBD1. This CDR3 is built from 14 residues. CDR1 is MDHEN and CDR2 is SYDVKM in the germline V gene. J gave up 6 bases and V 4 bases, and 6 bases lay outside the gene matches. The CDR3 protein is CASSSGGMENTIYF. The CDR3 nucleotides read TGTGCCAGCAGTTCAGGGGGTATGGAAAACACCATATATTTT.

The gene calls are TRBV25-1 and TRBJ2-7; D remains ambiguous. V gave up 4 bases and J gave up 2 bases, with 12 bases separating them. Germline CDR1 reads MGHDK; CDR2 reads SYGVNS. The CDR3 runs 14 residues. The CDR3 region is CASSARYRAYEQYF. The DNA for the CDR3 is TGTGCCAGCAGTGCGAGATACAGAGCCTACGAGCAGTACTTC.

This sequence joins TRBV6-1 and TRBJ2-5; tentative D call: TRBD1 (5 bases). V was clipped by 2 bases and J by 2 bases, with 12 bases between them. CDR3 length: 15 residues. Germline-derived CDR1 and CDR2 are MNHNS and SASEGT. The CDR3 coding sequence is TGTGCCAGCAGTGAATCGGCAGGGATTCAAGAGACCCAGTACTTC. It translates to CASSESAGIQETQYF.

The chain recombines TRBV5-8 with TRBJ1-5; D is undetermined. The CDR3 has 17 residues. Trimming pared 0 bases from V and 0 bases from J, leaving 13 bases between. Germline V gene lookup returns CDR1 SGHTS and CDR2 YDEGEE. CDR3 DNA sequence: TGTGCCAGCAGCTTGGCCGTCGGACTAAATAGCAATCAGCCCCAGCATTTT. Its protein product is CASSLAVGLNSNQPQHF.

A single count supports this clone. V and J are TRBV7-9 and TRBJ1-3; D is unclear. Between the trimmed V and J ends, which lost 5 bases and 2 bases, there was a span of 10 bases. From germline, CDR1 is SEHNR and CDR2 FQNEAQ (reference sequence). CDR3 length: 14 amino acids. The CDR3 nucleotides read TGTGCCAGCAGCGACACCCAACCTGGAAACACCATATATTTT. This gives the protein CASSDTQPGNTIYF.